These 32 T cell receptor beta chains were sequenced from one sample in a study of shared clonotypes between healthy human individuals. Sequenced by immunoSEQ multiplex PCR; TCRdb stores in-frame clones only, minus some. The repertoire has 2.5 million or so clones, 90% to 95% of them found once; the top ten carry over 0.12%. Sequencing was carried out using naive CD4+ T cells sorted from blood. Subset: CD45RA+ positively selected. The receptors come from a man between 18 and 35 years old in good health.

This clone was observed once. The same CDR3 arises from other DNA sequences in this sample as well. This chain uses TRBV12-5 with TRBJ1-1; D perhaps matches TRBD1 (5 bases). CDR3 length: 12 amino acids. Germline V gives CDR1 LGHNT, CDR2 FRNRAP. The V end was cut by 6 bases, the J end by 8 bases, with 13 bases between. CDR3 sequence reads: CASGNEEGEAFF. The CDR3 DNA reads TGTGCTAGTGGAAACGAGGAGGGGGAAGCTTTCTTT.

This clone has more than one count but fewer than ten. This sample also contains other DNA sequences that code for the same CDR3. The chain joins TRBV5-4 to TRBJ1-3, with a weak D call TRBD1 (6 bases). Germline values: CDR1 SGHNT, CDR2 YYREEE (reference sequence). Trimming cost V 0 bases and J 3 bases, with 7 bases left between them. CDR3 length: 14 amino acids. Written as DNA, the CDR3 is TGTGCCAGCAGCTTGGCAGGGGTTGGAAACACCATATATTTT. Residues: CASSLAGVGNTIYF.

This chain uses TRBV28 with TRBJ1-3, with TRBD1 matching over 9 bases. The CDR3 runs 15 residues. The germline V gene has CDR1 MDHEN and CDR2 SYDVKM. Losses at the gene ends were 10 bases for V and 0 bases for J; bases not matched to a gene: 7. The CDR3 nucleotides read TGTGCCACCGGGACAGGGTCAGGCTCTGGAAACACCATATATTTT. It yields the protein CATGTGSGSGNTIYF.

The CDR3: CASSQPRDRGNEAFF. The CDR3 nucleotides read TGCGCCAGCAGCCAACCAAGGGACAGGGGGAATGAAGCTTTCTTT. This chain uses TRBV4-3 with TRBJ1-1, with TRBD1 matching over 11 bases. CDR3 length: 15 residues. The germline V gene encodes CDR1 LGHNA and CDR2 YSLEER. V shed 2 bases, J shed 7 bases, and the junction held 6 bases outside the gene matches.

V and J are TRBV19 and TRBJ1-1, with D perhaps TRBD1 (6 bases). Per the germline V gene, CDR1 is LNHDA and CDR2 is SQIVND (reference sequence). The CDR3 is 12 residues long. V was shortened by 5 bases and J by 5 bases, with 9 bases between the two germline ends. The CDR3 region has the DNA TGTGCCAGTAGTCTGGGGGCGACTGAAGCTTTCTTT. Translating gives CASSLGATEAFF. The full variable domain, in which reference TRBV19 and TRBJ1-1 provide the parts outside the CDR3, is DGGITQSPKYLFRKEGQNVTLSCEQNLNHDAMYWYRQDPGQGLRLIYYSQIVNDFQKGDIAEGYSVSREKKESFPLTVTSAQKNPTAFYLCASSLGATEAFFGQGTRLTVV.

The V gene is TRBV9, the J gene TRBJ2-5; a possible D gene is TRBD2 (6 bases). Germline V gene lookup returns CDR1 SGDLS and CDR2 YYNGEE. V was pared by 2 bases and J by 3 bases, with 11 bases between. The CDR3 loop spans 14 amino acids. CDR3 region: CASSVRWGEETQYF. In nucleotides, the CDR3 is TGTGCCAGCAGCGTTCGTTGGGGGGAAGAGACCCAGTACTTC.

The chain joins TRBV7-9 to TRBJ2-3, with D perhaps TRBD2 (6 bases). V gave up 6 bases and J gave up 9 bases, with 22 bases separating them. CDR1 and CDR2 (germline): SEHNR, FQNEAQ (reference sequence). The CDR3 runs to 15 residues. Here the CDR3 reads CASSSLRAPGRTQYF. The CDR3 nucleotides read TGTGCCAGCAGTTCGCTCCGGGCTCCGGGGAGGACGCAGTATTTT.

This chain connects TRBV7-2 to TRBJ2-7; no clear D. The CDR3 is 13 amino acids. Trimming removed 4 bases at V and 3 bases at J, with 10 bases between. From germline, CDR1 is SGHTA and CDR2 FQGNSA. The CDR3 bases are TGTGCCAGCAGCTCGACCAGACACTACGAGCAGTACTTC. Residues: CASSSTRHYEQYF.

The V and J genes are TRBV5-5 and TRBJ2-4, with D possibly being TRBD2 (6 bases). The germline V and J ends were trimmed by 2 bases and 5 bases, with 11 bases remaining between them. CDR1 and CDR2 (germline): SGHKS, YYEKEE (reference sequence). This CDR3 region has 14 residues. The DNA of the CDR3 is TGTGCCAGCAGCTTTAGAACGGGAGAAAACATTCAGTACTTC. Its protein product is CASSFRTGENIQYF.

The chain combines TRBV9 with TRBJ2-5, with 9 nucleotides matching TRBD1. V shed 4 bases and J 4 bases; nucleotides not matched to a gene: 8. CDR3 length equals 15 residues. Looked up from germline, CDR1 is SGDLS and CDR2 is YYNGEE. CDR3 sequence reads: CASSPRDRDGETQYF. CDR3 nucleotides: TGTGCCAGCAGCCCCCGGGACAGGGACGGAGAGACCCAGTACTTC. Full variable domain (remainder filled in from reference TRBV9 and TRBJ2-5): DSGVTQTPKHLITATGQRVTLRCSPRSGDLSVYWYQQSLDQGLQFLIQYYNGEERAKGNILERFSAQQFPDLHSELNLSSLELGDSALYFCASSPRDRDGETQYFGPGTRLLVL.

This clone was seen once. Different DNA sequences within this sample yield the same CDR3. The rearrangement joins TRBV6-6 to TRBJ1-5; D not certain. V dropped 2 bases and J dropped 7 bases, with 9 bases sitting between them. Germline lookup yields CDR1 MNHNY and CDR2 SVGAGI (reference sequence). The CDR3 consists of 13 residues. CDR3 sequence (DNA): TGTGCCAGCAGTTACGGTGGAGGGCAGCCCCAGCATTTT. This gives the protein CASSYGGGQPQHF.

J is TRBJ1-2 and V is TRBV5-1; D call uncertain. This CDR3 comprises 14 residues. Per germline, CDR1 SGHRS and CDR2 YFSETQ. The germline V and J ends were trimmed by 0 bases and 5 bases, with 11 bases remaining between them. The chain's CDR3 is CASSLEARSYGYTF. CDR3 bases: TGCGCCAGCAGCTTGGAGGCCAGGAGTTATGGCTACACCTTC.

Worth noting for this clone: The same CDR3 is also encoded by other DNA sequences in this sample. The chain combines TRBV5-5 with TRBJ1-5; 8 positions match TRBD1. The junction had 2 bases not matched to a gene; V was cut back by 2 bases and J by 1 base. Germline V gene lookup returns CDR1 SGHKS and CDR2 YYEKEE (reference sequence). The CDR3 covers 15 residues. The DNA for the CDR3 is TGTGCCAGCAGCTTACAGGGGGACAGCAATCAGCCCCAGCATTTT. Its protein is CASSLQGDSNQPQHF.

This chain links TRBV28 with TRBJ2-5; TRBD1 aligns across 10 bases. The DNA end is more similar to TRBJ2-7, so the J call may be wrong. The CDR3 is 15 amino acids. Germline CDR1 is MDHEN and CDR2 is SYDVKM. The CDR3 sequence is CASSLSGTGAYEQYF. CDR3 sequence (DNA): TGTGCCAGCAGTTTATCAGGGACAGGGGCCTACGAGCAGTACTTC.

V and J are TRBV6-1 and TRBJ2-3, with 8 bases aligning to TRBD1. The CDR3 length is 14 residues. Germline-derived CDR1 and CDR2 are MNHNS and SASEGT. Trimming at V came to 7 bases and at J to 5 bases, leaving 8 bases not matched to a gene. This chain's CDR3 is CASTSGGQIDTQYF. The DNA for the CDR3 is TGTGCCAGCACGTCAGGGGGCCAGATAGATACGCAGTATTTT.

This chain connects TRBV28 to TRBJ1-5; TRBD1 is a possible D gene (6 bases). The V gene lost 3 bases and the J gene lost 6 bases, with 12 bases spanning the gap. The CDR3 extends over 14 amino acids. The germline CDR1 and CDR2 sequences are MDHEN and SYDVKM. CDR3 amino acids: CASSFLGGGQPQHF. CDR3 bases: TGTGCCAGCAGTTTTTTAGGGGGGGGTCAGCCCCAGCATTTT.

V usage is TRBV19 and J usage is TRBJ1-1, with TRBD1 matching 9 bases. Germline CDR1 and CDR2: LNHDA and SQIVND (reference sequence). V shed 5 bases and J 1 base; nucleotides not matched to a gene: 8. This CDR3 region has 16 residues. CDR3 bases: TGTGCCAGTAGTTACTTTACAGGGGGCGCGAACACTGAAGCTTTCTTT. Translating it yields CASSYFTGGANTEAFF.

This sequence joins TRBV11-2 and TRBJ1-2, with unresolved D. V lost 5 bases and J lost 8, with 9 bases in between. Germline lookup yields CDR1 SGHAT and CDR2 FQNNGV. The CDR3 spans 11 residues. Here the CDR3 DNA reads TGTGCCAGCAGCCCAGGCCGGGGCTACACCTTC. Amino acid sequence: CASSPGRGYTF. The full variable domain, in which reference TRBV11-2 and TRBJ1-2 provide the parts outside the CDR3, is EAGVAQSPRYKIIEKRQSVAFWCNPISGHATLYWYQQILGQGPKLLIQFQNNGVVDDSQLPKDRFSAERLKGVDSTLKIQPAKLEDSAVYLCASSPGRGYTFGSGTRLTVV.

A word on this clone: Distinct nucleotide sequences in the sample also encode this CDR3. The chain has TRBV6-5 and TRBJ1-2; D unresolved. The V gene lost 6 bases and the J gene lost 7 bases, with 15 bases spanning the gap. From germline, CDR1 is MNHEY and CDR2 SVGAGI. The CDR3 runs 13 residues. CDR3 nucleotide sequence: TGTGCCAGCAGCAACCCTCCGCCGAGTGGCTACACCTTC. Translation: CASSNPPPSGYTF.

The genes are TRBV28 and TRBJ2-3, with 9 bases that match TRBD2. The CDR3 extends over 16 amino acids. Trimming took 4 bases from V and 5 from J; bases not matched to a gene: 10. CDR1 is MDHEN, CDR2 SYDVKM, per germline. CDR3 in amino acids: CASSSAGIAGVDTQYF. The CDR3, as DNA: TGTGCCAGCAGTTCGGCCGGAATAGCGGGGGTAGATACGCAGTATTTT.

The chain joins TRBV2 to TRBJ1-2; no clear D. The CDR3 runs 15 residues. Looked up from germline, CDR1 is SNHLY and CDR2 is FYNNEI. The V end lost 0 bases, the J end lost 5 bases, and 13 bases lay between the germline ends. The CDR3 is CASSEASLTIYGYTF. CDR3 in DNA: TGTGCCAGCAGTGAAGCTTCGTTAACCATATATGGCTACACCTTC.

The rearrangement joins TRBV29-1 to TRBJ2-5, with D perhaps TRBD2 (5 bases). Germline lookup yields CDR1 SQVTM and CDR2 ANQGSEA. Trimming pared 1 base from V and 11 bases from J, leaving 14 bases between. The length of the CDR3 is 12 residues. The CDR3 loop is CSVEGGLTEQYF. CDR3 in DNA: TGCAGCGTTGAAGGCGGGCTTACAGAGCAGTACTTC.

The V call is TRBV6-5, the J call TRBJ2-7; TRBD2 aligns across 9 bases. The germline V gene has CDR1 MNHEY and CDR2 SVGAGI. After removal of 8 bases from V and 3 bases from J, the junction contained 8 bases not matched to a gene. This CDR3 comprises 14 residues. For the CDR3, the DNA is TGTGCCAGCGAGCCAGCGGGGGGACGCTACGAGCAGTACTTC. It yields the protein CASEPAGGRYEQYF.

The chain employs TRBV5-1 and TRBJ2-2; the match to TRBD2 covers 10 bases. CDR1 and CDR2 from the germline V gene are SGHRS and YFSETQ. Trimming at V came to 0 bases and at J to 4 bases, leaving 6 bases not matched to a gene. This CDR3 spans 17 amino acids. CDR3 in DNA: TGCGCCAGCAGCTTGGGGCTAGCGGGAGTCGGCACCGGGGAGCTGTTTTTT. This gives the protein CASSLGLAGVGTGELFF.

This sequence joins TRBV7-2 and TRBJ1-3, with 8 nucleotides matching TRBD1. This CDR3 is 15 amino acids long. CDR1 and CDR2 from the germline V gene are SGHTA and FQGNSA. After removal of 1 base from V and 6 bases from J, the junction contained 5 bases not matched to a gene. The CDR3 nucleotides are TGTGCCAGCAGCTTAGGATCAGGGGGCGTAAACACCATATATTTT. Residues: CASSLGSGGVNTIYF. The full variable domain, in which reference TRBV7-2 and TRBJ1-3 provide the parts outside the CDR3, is GAGVSQSPSNKVTEKGKDVELRCDPISGHTALYWYRQSLGQGLEFLIYFQGNSAPDKSGLPSDRFSAERTGGSVSTLTIQRTQQEDSAVYLCASSLGSGGVNTIYFGEGSWLTVV.

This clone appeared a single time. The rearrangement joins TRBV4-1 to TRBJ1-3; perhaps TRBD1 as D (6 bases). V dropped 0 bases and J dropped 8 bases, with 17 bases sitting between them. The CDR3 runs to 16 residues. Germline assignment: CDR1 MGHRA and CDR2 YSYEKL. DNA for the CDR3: TGCGCCAGCAGCCAAGATTGGGGGCTCTCGGGTTACACCATATATTTT. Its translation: CASSQDWGLSGYTIYF.

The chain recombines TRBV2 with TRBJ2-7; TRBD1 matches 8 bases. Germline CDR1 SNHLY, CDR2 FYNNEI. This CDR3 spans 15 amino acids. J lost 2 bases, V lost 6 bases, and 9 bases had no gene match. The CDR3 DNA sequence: TGTGCCAGCAGCCCACAGGGGGTAGGAACCTACGAGCAGTACTTC. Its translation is CASSPQGVGTYEQYF.

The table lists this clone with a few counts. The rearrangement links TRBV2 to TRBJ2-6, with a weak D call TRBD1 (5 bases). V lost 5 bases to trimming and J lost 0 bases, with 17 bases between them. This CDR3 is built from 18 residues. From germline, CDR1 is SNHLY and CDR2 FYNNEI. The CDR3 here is CASSRMTATNSGANVLTF. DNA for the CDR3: TGTGCCAGCAGTAGGATGACAGCTACCAACTCTGGGGCCAACGTCCTGACTTTC.

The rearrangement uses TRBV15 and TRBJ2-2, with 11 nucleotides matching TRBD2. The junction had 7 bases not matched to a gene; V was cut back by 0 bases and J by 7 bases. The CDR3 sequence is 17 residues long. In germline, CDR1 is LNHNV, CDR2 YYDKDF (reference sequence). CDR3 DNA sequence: TGTGCCACCAGCAGAGATCTACTAGCGGGAGTCGGCGGGGAGCTGTTTTTT. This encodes CATSRDLLAGVGGELFF.

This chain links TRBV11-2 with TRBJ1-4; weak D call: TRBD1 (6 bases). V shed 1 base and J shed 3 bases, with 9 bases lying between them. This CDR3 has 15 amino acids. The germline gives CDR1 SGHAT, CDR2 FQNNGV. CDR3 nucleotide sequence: TGTGCCAGCAGCTTAGGGGACACTGCTAATGAAAAACTGTTTTTT. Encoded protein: CASSLGDTANEKLFF.

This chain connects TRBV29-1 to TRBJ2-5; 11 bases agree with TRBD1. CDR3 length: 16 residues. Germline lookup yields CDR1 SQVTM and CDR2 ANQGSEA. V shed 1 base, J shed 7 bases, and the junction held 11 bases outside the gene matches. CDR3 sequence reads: CSVEVGTGGRGGTQYF. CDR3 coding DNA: TGCAGCGTTGAAGTCGGGACAGGGGGACGGGGAGGGACCCAGTACTTC.

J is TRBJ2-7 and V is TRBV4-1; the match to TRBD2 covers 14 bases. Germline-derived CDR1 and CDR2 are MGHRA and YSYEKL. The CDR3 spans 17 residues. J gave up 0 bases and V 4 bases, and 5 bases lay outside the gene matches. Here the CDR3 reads CASSLRGLAGASYEQYF. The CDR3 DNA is TGCGCCAGCAGCCTTAGGGGACTAGCGGGGGCCTCCTACGAGCAGTACTTC.